This T cell receptor (beta chain) came from a study of human T cells and chemical hapten exposure. This clonotype showed up just a few times. Blood, whole and unfractionated, served as the source for total RNA extraction. Individual cDNA molecules in this library carried unique molecular identifiers. TCRdb itself ran the reads through MiXCR, one entry per CDR3 protein. The sample has around 120,000 distinct CDR3 sequences; about 8.9% are singletons. With V trimmed by 3 bases and J by 5 bases, 7 bases remained unmatched. The CDR3 sequence is 16 residues long. Sequenced material: whole blood. The source is a human donor in good health. Some clones in this sample may be carry-over from other donors' samples. The chain is built from TRBV12-3 or TRBV12-4 and TRBJ1-5, with 10 bases identical to TRBD1. CDR3 in amino acids: CASSFRTGGRDQPQHF. The CDR3 region has the DNA TGTGCCAGCAGTTTTAGGACAGGGGGAAGAGATCAGCCCCAGCATTTT.